This T cell receptor (beta chain) was identified in a study of CXCR3-negative and CXCR3-positive naive CD8 T cells. The overall study: Per-library TRB read counts averaged about 1.5 +/- 0.3 million, adding up to around 130 million in total. The study's findings and limits: TRBV-TRBJ usage was alike in naive CXCR3-negative and CXCR3-positive cells but differed in memory cells. Memory CD8+ cells had much lower diversity, and both naive subsets had comparably high diversity.

Every CD8+ T cell subset underwent triplicate sorting at roughly 320,000 cells apiece. The CDR3 contains 13 residues. Each TRB cDNA library was prepared by 5' RACE (with UMI labels). For each CDR3 protein, TCRdb gives one entry from its re-call of the 5' RACE reads, without DNA. Recorded for this sample: 100,000 to 150,000 distinct CDR3 sequences. Concerning this clonotype: No antigen is known for it.

Specimen: naive CXCR3- CD8+ T cells from blood. Subset meaning: CD45RO-CCR7+CD27+CD95- naive CD8+ T cells lacking CXCR3 (TNR3-). The J gene is TRBJ2-1, the V gene TRBV12-3 or TRBV12-4. The source is a human donor in good health. Some clones in this sample may be carry-over from other donors' samples. CDR3 sequence reads: CASSLSSYNEQFF.